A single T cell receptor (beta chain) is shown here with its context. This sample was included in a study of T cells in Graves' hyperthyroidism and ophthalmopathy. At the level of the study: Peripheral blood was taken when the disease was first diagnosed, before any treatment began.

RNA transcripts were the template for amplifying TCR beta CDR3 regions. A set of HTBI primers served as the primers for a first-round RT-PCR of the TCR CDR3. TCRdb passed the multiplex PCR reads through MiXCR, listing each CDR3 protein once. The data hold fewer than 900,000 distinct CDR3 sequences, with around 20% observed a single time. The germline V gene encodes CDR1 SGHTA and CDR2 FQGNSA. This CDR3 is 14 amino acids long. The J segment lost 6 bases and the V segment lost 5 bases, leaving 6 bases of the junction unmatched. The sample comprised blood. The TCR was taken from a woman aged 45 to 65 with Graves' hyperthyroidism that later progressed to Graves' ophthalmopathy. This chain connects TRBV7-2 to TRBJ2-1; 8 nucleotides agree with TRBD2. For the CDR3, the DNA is TGTGCCAGCAGCACGGGGGGGCAAATCAATGAGCAGTTCTTC. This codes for CASSTGGQINEQFF.